The 9 T cell receptor beta chains below come from one sample, sequenced in a study of early T cells in non-severe SARS-CoV-2 infection. TCRdb passed the 5' RACE reads through MiXCR, listing each CDR3 protein once. This table has roughly 60,000 distinct CDR3 sequences, 6.6% appearing once. Sequencing used whole blood, obtained at baseline. The receptors here all came from an adult who was a healthcare worker with PCR-confirmed SARS-CoV-2 infection or an uninfected control (not recorded which).

This clonotype has a count of ten or more. The rearrangement uses TRBV20-1 and TRBJ2-5; D not certain. CDR3 length: 13 amino acids. Per the germline V gene, CDR1 is DFQATT and CDR2 is SNEGSKA (reference sequence). With 0 bases removed from V and 5 bases from J, the gap between germline ends came to 10 bases. Here the CDR3 reads CSAREGSPETQYF. Here the CDR3 DNA reads TGCAGTGCTAGAGAGGGTAGCCCGGAGACCCAGTACTTC.

This clonotype appeared many times. This chain uses TRBV28 with TRBJ1-1, with D hard to call. Looked up from germline, CDR1 is MDHEN and CDR2 is SYDVKM. This CDR3 region has 14 residues. V gave up 6 bases and J gave up 3 bases, with 14 bases separating them. The DNA of the CDR3 is TGTGCCAGCAGCCACTACGAAGGGTACACTGAAGCTTTCTTT. It is translated as CASSHYEGYTEAFF.

The gene calls are TRBV19 and TRBJ2-2; 8 bases agree with TRBD1. This CDR3 comprises 15 residues. Germline-derived CDR1 and CDR2 are LNHDA and SQIVND (reference sequence). The V gene end was trimmed by 7 bases and the J gene end by 7 bases; junction bases not matched to a gene: 11. This CDR3 reads CASTFGQGASGELFF. The DNA of the CDR3 is TGTGCCAGTACCTTCGGGCAGGGGGCAAGCGGGGAGCTGTTTTTT.

This clonotype was found a few times. The chain carries TRBV18 and TRBJ1-6; 8 nucleotides agree with TRBD1. The junction had 4 bases not matched to a gene; V was cut back by 3 bases and J by 0 bases. The CDR3 spans 17 residues. Germline loops: CDR1 KGHSH, CDR2 LQKENI. In DNA form, the CDR3 reads TGTGCCAGCTCACCCGGACAGGGTGGCTCCTATAATTCACCCCTCCACTTT. Protein sequence: CASSPGQGGSYNSPLHF.

This clonotype came up many times. The chain has TRBV7-2 and TRBJ2-7; D perhaps matches TRBD2 (6 bases). Germline CDR1 SGHTA, CDR2 FQGNSA. Trimming took off 5 bases at V and 8 bases at J, with 19 bases between the two ends. This CDR3 region has 14 residues. The CDR3 spells CASSLQSGGDQQYF. The CDR3 bases are TGTGCCAGCAGCCTACAAAGTGGAGGGGATCAGCAGTACTTC.

This clonotype was seen only once. The CDR3 DNA follows: TGTGCCACCAGCAGAGGGACTAGCGGAGGCCCTTACGAGCAGTACTTC. Its protein is CATSRGTSGGPYEQYF. The chain links TRBV15 to TRBJ2-7; TRBD2 aligns across 10 bases. The trim removed 1 base at V and 4 bases at J, leaving 7 bases unmatched. Germline V gene data show CDR1 as LNHNV and CDR2 as YYDKDF (reference sequence). This CDR3 is 16 amino acids long.

This clonotype was seen at least ten times. This chain's CDR3 is CASSTDRLWYGYTF. For the CDR3, the DNA is TGTGCCAGCAGCACCGACAGACTTTGGTATGGCTACACCTTC. The chain uses TRBV7-9 and TRBJ1-2, with D maybe TRBD1 (5 bases). Germline V gene data show CDR1 as SEHNR and CDR2 as FQNEAQ (reference sequence). The V end lost 5 bases, the J end lost 5 bases, and 15 bases lay between the germline ends. There are 14 residues in the CDR3.

This clonotype was detected many times. The J gene is TRBJ2-5, the V gene TRBV4-3; D is ambiguous. CDR1 and CDR2 (germline): LGHNA, YSLEER. This CDR3 has 14 amino acids. Trimming removed 0 bases from V and 5 bases from J, with 10 bases in between. The DNA of the CDR3 is TGCGCCAGCAGCCAAGATCTAGAGGCGGAGACCCAGTACTTC. Protein: CASSQDLEAETQYF.

This clonotype was seen at least ten times. The chain recombines TRBV6-2 or TRBV6-3 with TRBJ2-1, with D perhaps TRBD1 or TRBD2 (7 bases each). The CDR3 contains 17 residues. Trimming cost V 6 bases and J 9 bases, with 27 bases left between them. Per the germline V gene, CDR1 is MNHEY and CDR2 is SVGEGT. CDR3 protein: CASSPRGGARARSEQFF. CDR3 nucleotide sequence: TGTGCCAGCAGCCCCAGGGGGGGCGCAAGGGCCCGCAGTGAGCAGTTCTTC.